This TCR beta chain was recovered during a study of CD8 T cells in Susac syndrome (dated by TCRdb to about 2019). In terms of the full investigation: Repertoire sequencing was used to test whether CD8+ T cell activation and differentiation in Susac syndrome was antigen driven. What the study reported, not specific to this receptor: The study acknowledged that relatively few individuals were included in the TCR sequencing and HLA analysis.

RNA was extracted using the RNeasy kit, and roughly 0.45 to 1 microgram was reverse transcribed with random hexamers. TCR beta CDR3 regions were amplified with the immunoSEQ multiplex PCR assay covering 54 Vbeta and 13 Jbeta segments. To correct PCR amplification bias, a synthetic template baseline was used for both primer optimization and computational correction. As for the original processing: Only productive sequences were kept, with reads annotated to V, D and J genes according to IMGT and analyzed in immunoSEQ Analyzer. Clonality was calculated as one minus the Shannon entropy normalized by log2 of the number of productive unique sequences. For each patient and control, public and private clones were evaluated among the 100 most prevalent clones. Susac-specific clones were defined as absent from healthy and MS cohorts, 1052 published viral clones and other ImmuneACCESS disease sequences. TCRdb reprocessed the public reads (quality trimming at Q25 with fastp, clone calling with MiXCR) and kept in-frame beta chains. Duplicate CDR3 protein sequences are folded into a single record with the most common DNA and genes. The V and J calls shown here were made by TCRdb, not taken from the authors' results. This sample is represented by approximately 190,000 distinct CDR3 sequences; around 96% of them were singletons. The leading ten clones occupy about 0.096% of the sample.

Counted from cysteine to phenylalanine, this CDR3 has 12 amino acids. Just CDR3 DNA is preserved here, 36 bases in frame from base 1. The germline V gene (reference sequence) yields LNHNV for CDR1 and YYDKDF for CDR2. Trimming at the junction amounts to 2 bases on V and 1 base on J, and the germline ends lie 2 bases apart. Comment on this clonotype: The target of this receptor is not known. The input lacks base qualities; no much larger clone sits a single base away.

Peripheral blood CD8+ and CD4+ T cells from healthy donors, Susac syndrome patients and multiple sclerosis patients were profiled by high-throughput TCR beta sequencing. The multiple sclerosis controls were treatment-naive patients who had stable or active relapsing-remitting disease and met the revised McDonald criteria. Bulk CD8+ and CD4+ T cells were purified by magnetic negative isolation, whereas CD8+ TEMRA cells were enriched by FACS. Blood was collected in EDTA tubes and processed within 24 hours, with PBMCs isolated through density gradient centrifugation. PBMCs intended for TCR sequencing were cryopreserved in liquid nitrogen and thawed later in a water bath at 37 degrees C. The sorted or isolated CD4+, CD8+ and CD8+ TEMRA cells had a purity of 90% or higher.

The chain is encoded by TRBV15 joined to TRBJ1-1; too little of a D gene remains to name it. The specimen was CD4+ T cells from PBMCs. The sequence was collected from a human donor with multiple sclerosis. The CDR3 reads as follows: CATSRTNTEAFF. In nucleotides, the sequence is TGTGCCACCAGCAGAACGAACACTGAAGCTTTCTTT.